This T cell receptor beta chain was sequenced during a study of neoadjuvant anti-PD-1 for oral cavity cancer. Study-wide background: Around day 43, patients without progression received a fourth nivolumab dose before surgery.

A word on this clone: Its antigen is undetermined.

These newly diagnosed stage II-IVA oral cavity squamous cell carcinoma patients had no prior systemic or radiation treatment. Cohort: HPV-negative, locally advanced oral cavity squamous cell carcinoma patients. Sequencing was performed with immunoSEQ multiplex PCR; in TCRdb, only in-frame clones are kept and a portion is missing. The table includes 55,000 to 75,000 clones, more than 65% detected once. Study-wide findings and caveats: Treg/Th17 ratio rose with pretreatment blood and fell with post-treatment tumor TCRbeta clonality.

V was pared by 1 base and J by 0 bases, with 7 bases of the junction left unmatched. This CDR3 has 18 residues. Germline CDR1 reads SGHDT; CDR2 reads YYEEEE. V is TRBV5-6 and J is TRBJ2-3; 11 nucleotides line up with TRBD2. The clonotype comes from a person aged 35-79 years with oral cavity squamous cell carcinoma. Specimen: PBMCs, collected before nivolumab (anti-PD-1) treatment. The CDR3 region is CASSLTTSGGPSTDTQYF. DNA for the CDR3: TGTGCCAGCAGCTTGACTACTAGCGGGGGACCGAGCACAGATACGCAGTATTTT.